The sequence of this T cell receptor (beta chain) was determined in a study of beta chain features in type 1 diabetes. This clone was seen more than once but under ten times. Its specificity is not known. Study-wide points: More deletions and fewer insertions at VDJ junctions were found in patients with type 1 diabetes.

With 2 bases removed from V and 0 bases from J, the gap between germline ends came to 14 bases. This CDR3 is 16 amino acids long. Germline-derived CDR1 and CDR2 are SGHNT and YYREEE (reference sequence). Each donor gave one heparinised blood draw averaging about 100 mL. Sequenced material consisted of expressed TCRB transcripts (all of the isolated RNA was reverse transcribed). Approximately 3.4 million reads, on average, came from each naive, central memory and regulatory T cell sample. Assay used: immunoSEQ multiplex PCR; TCRdb lists only in-frame clones, some missing. The profile covers about 350,000 clones, with around 20% appearing a single time and around 0.044% taken by the ten largest.

The sequence was collected from a woman aged 18-35 years in good health. The rearrangement joins TRBV5-4 to TRBJ2-5, with a weak D call TRBD2 (5 bases). The sequenced sample consisted of naive CD4+ T cells from blood. The CDR3 DNA is TGTGCCAGCAGCTTAGGCAAGCGGACGTACCAAGAGACCCAGTACTTC. Protein sequence: CASSLGKRTYQETQYF.